This passage covers 10 T cell receptor beta chains from one sample sequenced in a study of identical twins. Via MiXCR, TCRdb re-called the 5' RACE reads, giving one row per CDR3 protein. Of over 600,000 distinct CDR3 sequences in the sample, about 20% were seen once. These data also formed part of another study, on T cells expressing NK-cell markers.

The specimen was PBMCs. These receptors originate from a woman in her late teens or twenties in good health.

The rearrangement joins TRBV11-2 to TRBJ2-1; D remains unclear. CDR1 and CDR2 from the germline V gene are SGHAT and FQNNGV. The ends were cut back, 5 bases at V and 6 bases at J, with 14 bases in the middle. The CDR3 sequence is 14 residues long. The CDR3 sequence: CASSASSAVNEQFF. Written as DNA, the CDR3 is TGTGCCAGCAGCGCCTCCTCGGCTGTCAATGAGCAGTTCTTC.

CDR3 nucleotides: TGTGCGTCCGGACAGGAGAGTTATCAGCCCCAGCATTTT. It specifies CASGQESYQPQHF. The V and J genes are TRBV12-3 or TRBV12-4 and TRBJ1-5; 7 bases match TRBD1. This CDR3 region has 13 residues.

This clonotype was detected many times. The chain employs TRBV5-1 and TRBJ1-2; 10 positions match TRBD1. J was trimmed by 7 bases and V by 4 bases; bases with no gene match: 10. Germline CDR1 reads SGHRS; CDR2 reads YFSETQ. There are 15 residues in the CDR3. The DNA for the CDR3 is TGCGCCAGCAGCACGGGACAGGGGACAAAAATTGGCTACACCTTC. Protein product: CASSTGQGTKIGYTF.

In this sample, this clonotype turned up a few times. This chain uses TRBV4-1 with TRBJ2-4; 7 bases line up with TRBD2. CDR1 and CDR2 (germline): MGHRA, YSYEKL. V was pared by 2 bases and J by 0 bases, with 7 bases of the junction left unmatched. The CDR3 extends over 17 amino acids. This chain's CDR3 is CASSQLLGGRAKNIQYF. The DNA for the CDR3 is TGCGCCAGCAGCCAATTGCTTGGCGGGAGAGCCAAAAACATTCAGTACTTC.

The sample holds a few counts of this clonotype. The chain couples TRBV7-2 to TRBJ2-3; D is uncertain. Trimming stripped 4 bases from V and 0 bases from J, with 17 bases between. This CDR3 is 17 amino acids long. Germline V gene sequence: CDR1 SGHTA, CDR2 FQGNSA. CDR3 in DNA: TGTGCCAGCAGCTCCAAGACTCGGGCACCTAGCACAGATACGCAGTATTTT. Residues: CASSSKTRAPSTDTQYF.

J is TRBJ2-1 and V is TRBV6-2 or TRBV6-3, with a possible D match to TRBD2 (6 bases). Germline V gene data show CDR1 as MNHEY and CDR2 as SVGEGT. V was pared by 7 bases and J by 5 bases, with 15 bases between. This CDR3 region has 14 residues. DNA of the CDR3: TGTGCCAGCAAAAAGAGTAGCGGCGACAATGAGCAGTTCTTC. Amino acid sequence: CASKKSSGDNEQFF.

This clonotype was counted ten times or more. This rearrangement joins TRBV28 to TRBJ2-1, with D tentatively TRBD1 or TRBD2 (5 bases each). The CDR3 runs to 13 residues. CDR1 is MDHEN, CDR2 SYDVKM, per germline. V was pared by 3 bases and J by 6 bases, with 9 bases between. CDR3 region: CASSLGTLNEQFF. As DNA, the CDR3 is TGTGCCAGCAGTTTGGGGACCCTCAATGAGCAGTTCTTC.

V and J are TRBV11-2 and TRBJ1-1; D not certain. Germline V gene lookup returns CDR1 SGHAT and CDR2 FQNNGV. The CDR3 totals 12 residues. Deletions cut 5 bases from V and 6 bases from J, with 10 bases between. CDR3 in amino acids: CASSPNMAEAFF. CDR3 in DNA: TGTGCCAGCAGCCCAAATATGGCTGAAGCTTTCTTT.

This clonotype turned up a few times. The V gene is TRBV4-3, the J gene TRBJ2-1; D gene ambiguous. CDR1 is LGHNA and CDR2 is YSLEER in the germline V gene. This CDR3 has 17 amino acids. V was clipped by 0 bases and J by 4 bases, with 16 bases between them. The CDR3 sequence is CASSQDSGLVGYNEQFF. CDR3 DNA sequence: TGCGCCAGCAGCCAAGATTCTGGGCTAGTTGGGTACAATGAGCAGTTCTTC.

This rearrangement joins TRBV7-9 to TRBJ2-1; no clear D gene. This CDR3 contains 12 residues. V was clipped by 0 bases and J by 9 bases, with 6 bases between them. Germline-derived CDR1 and CDR2 are SEHNR and FQNEAQ (reference sequence). CDR3 nucleotide sequence: TGTGCCAGCAGCTTAGCCCGGGCTGAGCAGTTCTTC. Translating it yields CASSLARAEQFF.